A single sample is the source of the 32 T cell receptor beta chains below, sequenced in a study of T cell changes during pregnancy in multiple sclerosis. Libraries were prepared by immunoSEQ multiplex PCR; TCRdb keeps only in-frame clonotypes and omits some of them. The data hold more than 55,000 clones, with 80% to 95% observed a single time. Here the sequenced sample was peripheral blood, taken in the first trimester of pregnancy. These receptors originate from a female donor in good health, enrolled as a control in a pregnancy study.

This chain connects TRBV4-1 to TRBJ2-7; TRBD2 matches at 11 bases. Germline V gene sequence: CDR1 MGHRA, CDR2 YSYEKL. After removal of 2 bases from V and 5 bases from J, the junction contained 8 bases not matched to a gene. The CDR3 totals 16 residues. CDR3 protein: CASSQLAGGLEDEQYF. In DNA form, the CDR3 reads TGCGCCAGCAGCCAACTAGCGGGAGGCCTGGAGGACGAGCAGTACTTC.

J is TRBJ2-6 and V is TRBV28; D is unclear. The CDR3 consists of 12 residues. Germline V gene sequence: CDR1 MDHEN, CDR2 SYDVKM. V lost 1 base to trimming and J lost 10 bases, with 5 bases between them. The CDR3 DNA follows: TGTGCCAGCAGTTTATACAGTAACGTCCTGACTTTC. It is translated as CASSLYSNVLTF.

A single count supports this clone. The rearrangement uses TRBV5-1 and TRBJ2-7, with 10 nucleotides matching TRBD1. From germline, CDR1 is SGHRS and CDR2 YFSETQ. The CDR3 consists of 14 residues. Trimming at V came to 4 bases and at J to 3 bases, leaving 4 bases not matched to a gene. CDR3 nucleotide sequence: TGCGCCAGCAGCATCCGGGACAGGGGCTACGAGCAGTACTTC. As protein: CASSIRDRGYEQYF.

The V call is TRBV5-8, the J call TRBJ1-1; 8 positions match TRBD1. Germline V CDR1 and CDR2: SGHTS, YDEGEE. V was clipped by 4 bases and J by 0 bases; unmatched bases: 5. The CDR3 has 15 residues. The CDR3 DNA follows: TGTGCCAGCAGCAGGACAGGGCCCATGAACACTGAAGCTTTCTTT. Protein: CASSRTGPMNTEAFF.

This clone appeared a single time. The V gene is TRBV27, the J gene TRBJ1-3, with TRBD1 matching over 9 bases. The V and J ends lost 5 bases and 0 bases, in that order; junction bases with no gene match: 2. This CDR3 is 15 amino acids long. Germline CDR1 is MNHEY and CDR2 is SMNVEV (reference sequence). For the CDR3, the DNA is TGTGCCAGCAGTCCGGACAGGGGCTCTGGAAACACCATATATTTT. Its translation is CASSPDRGSGNTIYF.

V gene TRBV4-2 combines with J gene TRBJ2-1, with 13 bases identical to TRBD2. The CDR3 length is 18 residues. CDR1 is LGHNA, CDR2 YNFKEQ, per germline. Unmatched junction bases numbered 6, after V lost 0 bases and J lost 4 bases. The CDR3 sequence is CASSQDWTSGSGYNEQFF. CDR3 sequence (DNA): TGTGCCAGCAGCCAAGATTGGACTAGCGGGAGTGGATACAATGAGCAGTTCTTC.

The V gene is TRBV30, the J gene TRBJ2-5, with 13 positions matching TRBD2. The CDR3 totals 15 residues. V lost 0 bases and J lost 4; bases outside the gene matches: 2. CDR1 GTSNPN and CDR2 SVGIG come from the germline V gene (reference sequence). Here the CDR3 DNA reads TGTGCCTGGAGTGTCAGACTAGCGGGAGGAGAGACCCAGTACTTC. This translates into CAWSVRLAGGETQYF.

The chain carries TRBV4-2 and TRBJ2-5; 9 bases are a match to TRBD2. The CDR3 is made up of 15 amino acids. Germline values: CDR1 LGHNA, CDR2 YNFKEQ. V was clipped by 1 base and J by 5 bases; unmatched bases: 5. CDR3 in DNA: TGTGCCAGCAGCCAAGGTAGCGGGAGAGGGGAGACCCAGTACTTC. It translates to CASSQGSGRGETQYF.

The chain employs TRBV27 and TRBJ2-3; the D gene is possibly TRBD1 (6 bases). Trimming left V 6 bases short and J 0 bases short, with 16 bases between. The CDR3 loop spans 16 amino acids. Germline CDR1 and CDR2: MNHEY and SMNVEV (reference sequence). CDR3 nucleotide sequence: TGTGCCAGCAGGGGGAGTGGGGGCTCTAGCACAGATACGCAGTATTTT. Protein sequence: CASRGSGGSSTDTQYF.

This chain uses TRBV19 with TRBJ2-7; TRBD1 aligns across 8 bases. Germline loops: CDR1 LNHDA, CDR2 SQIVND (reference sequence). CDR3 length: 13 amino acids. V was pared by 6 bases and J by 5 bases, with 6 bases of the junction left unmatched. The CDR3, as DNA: TGTGCCAGTAGAAGGACAGGGACTGACGAGCAGTACTTC. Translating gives CASRRTGTDEQYF.

The CDR3 spells CASSFDSPYEQYF. The CDR3, as DNA: TGTGCCAGCAGCTTCGACAGCCCCTACGAGCAGTACTTC. This rearrangement joins TRBV5-4 to TRBJ2-7, with D tentatively TRBD1 (5 bases). Trimming cost V 2 bases and J 2 bases, with 8 bases left between them. Germline V gives CDR1 SGHNT, CDR2 YYREEE (reference sequence). This CDR3 spans 13 amino acids.

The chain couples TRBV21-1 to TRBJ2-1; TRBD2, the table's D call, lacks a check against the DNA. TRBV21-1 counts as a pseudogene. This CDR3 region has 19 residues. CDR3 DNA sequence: TGTGCCAGCAGCAAAGGGCATCGGTGGGGGACTAGCGGAAACAATGAGCAGTTCTTC. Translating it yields CASSKGHRWGTSGNNEQFF.

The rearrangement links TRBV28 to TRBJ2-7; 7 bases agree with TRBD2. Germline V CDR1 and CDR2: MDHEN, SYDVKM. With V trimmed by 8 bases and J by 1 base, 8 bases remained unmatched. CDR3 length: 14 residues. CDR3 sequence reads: CASFQAGLSYEQYF. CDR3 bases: TGTGCCAGCTTTCAAGCGGGACTTTCCTACGAGCAGTACTTC.

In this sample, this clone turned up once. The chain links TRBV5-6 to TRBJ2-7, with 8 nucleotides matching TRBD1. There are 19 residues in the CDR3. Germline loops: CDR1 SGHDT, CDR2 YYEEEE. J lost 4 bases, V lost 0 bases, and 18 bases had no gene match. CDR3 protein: CASSLGPGQDLFDHYEQYF. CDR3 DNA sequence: TGTGCCAGCAGCTTGGGACCGGGACAGGATCTATTTGATCATTACGAGCAGTACTTC.

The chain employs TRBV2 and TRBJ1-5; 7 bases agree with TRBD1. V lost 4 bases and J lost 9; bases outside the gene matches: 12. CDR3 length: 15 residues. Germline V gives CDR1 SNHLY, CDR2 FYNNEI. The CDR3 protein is CASSVSQGVKAPQHF. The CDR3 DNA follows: TGTGCCAGCAGTGTGAGTCAGGGGGTAAAGGCGCCCCAGCATTTT.

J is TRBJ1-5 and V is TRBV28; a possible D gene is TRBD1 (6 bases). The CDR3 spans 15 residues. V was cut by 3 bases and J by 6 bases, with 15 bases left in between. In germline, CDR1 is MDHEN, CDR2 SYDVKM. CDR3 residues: CASSFGQGRAQPQHF. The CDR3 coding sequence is TGTGCCAGCAGTTTCGGGCAGGGGAGGGCTCAGCCCCAGCATTTT. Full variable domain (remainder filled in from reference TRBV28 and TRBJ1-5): DVKVTQSSRYLVKRTGEKVFLECVQDMDHENMFWYRQDPGLGLRLIYFSYDVKMKEKGDIPEGYSVSREKKERFSLILESASTNQTSMYLCASSFGQGRAQPQHFGDGTRLSIL.

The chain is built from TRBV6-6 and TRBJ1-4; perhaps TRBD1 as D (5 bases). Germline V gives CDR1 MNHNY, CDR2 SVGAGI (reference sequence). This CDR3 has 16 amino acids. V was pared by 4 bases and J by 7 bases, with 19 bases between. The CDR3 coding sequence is TGTGCCAGCAGTTGGGCCCGCGGGGGAATCGGTGAAAAACTGTTTTTT. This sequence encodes CASSWARGGIGEKLFF.

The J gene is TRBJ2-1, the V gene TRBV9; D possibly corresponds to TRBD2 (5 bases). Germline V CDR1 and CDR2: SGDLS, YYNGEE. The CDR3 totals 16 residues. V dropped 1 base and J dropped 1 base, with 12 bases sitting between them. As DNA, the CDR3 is TGTGCCAGCAGCGTATTGGACTTACCATCCTACAATGAGCAGTTCTTC. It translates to CASSVLDLPSYNEQFF.

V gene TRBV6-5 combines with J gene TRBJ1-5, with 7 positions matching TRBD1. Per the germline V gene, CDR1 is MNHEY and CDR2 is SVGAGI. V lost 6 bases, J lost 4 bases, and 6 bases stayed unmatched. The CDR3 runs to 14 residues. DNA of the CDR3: TGTGCCAGCAGCTTGGACAGGATTAATCAGCCCCAGCATTTT. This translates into CASSLDRINQPQHF.

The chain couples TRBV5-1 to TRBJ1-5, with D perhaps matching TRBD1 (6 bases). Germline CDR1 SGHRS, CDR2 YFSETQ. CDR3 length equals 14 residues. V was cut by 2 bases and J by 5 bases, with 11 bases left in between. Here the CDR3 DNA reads TGCGCCAGCAGCTTCTGGGGGGGCGATCAGCCCCAGCATTTT. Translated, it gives CASSFWGGDQPQHF.

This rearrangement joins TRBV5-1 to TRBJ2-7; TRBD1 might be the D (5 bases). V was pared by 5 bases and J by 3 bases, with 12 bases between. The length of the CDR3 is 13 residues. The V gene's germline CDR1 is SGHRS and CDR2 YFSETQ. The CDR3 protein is CASSEQVFYEQYF. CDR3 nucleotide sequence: TGCGCCAGCAGTGAACAGGTTTTCTACGAGCAGTACTTC.

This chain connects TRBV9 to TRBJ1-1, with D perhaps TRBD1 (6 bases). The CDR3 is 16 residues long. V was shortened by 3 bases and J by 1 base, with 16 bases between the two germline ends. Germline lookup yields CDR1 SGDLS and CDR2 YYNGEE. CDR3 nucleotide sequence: TGTGCCAGCAGCGACCGTGGGACACTAAGGAACACTGAAGCTTTCTTT. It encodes CASSDRGTLRNTEAFF.

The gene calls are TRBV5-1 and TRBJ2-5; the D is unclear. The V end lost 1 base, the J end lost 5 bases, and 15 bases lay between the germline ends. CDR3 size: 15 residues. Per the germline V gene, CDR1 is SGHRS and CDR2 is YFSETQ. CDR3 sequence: CASSLSSVVMETQYF. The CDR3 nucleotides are TGCGCCAGCAGCTTGAGCTCCGTGGTGATGGAGACCCAGTACTTC.

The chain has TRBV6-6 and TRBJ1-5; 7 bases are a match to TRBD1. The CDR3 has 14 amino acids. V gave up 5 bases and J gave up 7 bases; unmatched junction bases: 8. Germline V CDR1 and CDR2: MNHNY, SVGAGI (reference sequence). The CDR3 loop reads CASSRGTDHQPQHF. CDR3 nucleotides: TGTGCCAGCAGTCGCGGGACAGATCACCAGCCCCAGCATTTT.

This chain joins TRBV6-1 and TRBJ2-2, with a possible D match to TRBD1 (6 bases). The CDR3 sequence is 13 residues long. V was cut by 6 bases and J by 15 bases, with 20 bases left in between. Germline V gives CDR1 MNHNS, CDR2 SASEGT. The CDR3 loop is CASSYTGPLGLFF. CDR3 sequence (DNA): TGTGCCAGCAGCTATACAGGGCCGCTTGGGTTGTTTTTT.

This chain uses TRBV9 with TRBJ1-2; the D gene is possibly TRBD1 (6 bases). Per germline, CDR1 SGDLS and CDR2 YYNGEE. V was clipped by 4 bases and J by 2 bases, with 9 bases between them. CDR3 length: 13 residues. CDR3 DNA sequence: TGTGCCAGCAGCAGGGGACACAACTATGGCTACACCTTC. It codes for CASSRGHNYGYTF.

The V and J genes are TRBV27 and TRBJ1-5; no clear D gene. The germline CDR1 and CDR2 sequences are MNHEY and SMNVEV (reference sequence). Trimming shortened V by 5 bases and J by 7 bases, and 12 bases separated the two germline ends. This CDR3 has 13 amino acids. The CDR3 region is CASSLDREQPQHF. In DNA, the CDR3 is TGTGCCAGCAGTCTCGATCGGGAGCAGCCCCAGCATTTT.

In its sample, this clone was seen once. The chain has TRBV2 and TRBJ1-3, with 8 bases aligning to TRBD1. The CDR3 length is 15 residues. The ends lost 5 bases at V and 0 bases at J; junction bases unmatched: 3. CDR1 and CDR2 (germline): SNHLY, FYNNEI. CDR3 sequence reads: CASSSGQGSGNTIYF. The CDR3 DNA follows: TGTGCCAGCAGTAGTGGACAGGGCTCTGGAAACACCATATATTTT.

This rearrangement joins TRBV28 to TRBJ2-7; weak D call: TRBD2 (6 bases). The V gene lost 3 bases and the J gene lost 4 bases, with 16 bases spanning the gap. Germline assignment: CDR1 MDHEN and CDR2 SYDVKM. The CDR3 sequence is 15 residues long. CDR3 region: CASSFLGGRVYEQYF. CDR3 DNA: TGTGCCAGCAGTTTCCTCGGGGGAAGGGTATACGAGCAGTACTTC. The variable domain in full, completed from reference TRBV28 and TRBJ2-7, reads DVKVTQSSRYLVKRTGEKVFLECVQDMDHENMFWYRQDPGLGLRLIYFSYDVKMKEKGDIPEGYSVSREKKERFSLILESASTNQTSMYLCASSFLGGRVYEQYFGPGTRLTVT.

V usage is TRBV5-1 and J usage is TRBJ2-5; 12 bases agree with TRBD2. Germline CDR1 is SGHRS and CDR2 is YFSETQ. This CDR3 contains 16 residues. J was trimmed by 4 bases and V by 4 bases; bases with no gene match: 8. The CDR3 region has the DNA TGCGCCAGCAGCAGTACTAGCGGGAGGAGAAGAGAGACCCAGTACTTC. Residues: CASSSTSGRRRETQYF.

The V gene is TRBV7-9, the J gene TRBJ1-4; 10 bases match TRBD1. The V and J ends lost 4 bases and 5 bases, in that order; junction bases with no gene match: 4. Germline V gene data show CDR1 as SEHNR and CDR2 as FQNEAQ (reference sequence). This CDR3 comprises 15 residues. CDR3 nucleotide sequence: TGTGCCAGCAGCTCGTGGACAGGGGGAAATGAAAAACTGTTTTTT. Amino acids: CASSSWTGGNEKLFF.

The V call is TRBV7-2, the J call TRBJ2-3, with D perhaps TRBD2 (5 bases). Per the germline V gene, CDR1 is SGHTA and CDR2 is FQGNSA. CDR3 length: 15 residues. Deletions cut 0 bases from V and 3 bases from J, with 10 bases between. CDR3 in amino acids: CASSLAGERTDTQYF. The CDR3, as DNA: TGTGCCAGCAGCTTAGCGGGAGAAAGGACAGATACGCAGTATTTT.